Shown below are 18 T cell receptor beta chains from a single sample sequenced in a study of regulatory T cells in long-lasting Graves disease. Through Arm-PCR of CDR3 regions and iRepertoire HTBI primers, TCR beta libraries were built. One entry per CDR3 protein, called by TCRdb with MiXCR from the multiplex PCR reads. The table lists some 400,000 distinct CDR3 sequences, 15% of them singletons, with roughly a sixth in the top ten. Time point given: newly diagnosed GD, antithyroid drugs for less than 3 months. From RNA extracted from PBMCs, the TCR library was made. These data were also filed under a second study, of T cells in Graves' hyperthyroidism and ophthalmopathy.

This specimen was peripheral blood mononuclear cells (PBMCs), taken at new diagnosis, from a patient treated with antithyroid drugs. The receptors here all came from a woman in her 30s with Graves disease.

This clonotype has a count of ten or more. The chain uses TRBV6-5 and TRBJ1-4, with TRBD1 as a possible D gene (5 bases). This CDR3 is built from 15 residues. In germline, CDR1 is MNHEY, CDR2 SVGAGI. Trimming removed 2 bases at V and 8 bases at J, with 15 bases between. CDR3 in amino acids: CASSYIPGGREKLFF. The DNA for the CDR3 is TGTGCCAGCAGTTACATCCCCGGGGGTAGAGAAAAACTGTTTTTT.

This clonotype was recorded a few times. The chain links TRBV2 to TRBJ2-1; 12 nucleotides align to TRBD2. V dropped 6 bases and J dropped 9; count of bases not matched to a gene: 6. Germline V gene sequence: CDR1 SNHLY, CDR2 FYNNEI. The CDR3 has 14 residues. CDR3 in amino acids: CASRTSGSGGEQFF. CDR3 nucleotides: TGTGCCAGCAGGACTAGCGGGAGTGGGGGTGAGCAGTTCTTC.

The table lists this clonotype with a few counts. The chain links TRBV19 to TRBJ2-2; a weak D match, TRBD2 (7 bases). The germline V gene encodes CDR1 LNHDA and CDR2 SQIVND (reference sequence). V shed 7 bases and J shed 0 bases, with 12 bases lying between them. The CDR3 is made up of 15 amino acids. For the CDR3, the DNA is TGTGCCAGTAAAGGGGGGGCCCCGAACACCGGGGAGCTGTTTTTT. Its translation: CASKGGAPNTGELFF.

This clonotype was recorded at least ten times. The rearrangement links TRBV11-3 to TRBJ1-1; no clear D. Between the trimmed V and J ends, which lost 3 bases and 1 base, there was a span of 9 bases. The CDR3 length is 14 residues. The germline V gene has CDR1 SGHNT and CDR2 YENEEA. CDR3 residues: CASSLRPQNTEAFF. DNA of the CDR3: TGTGCCAGCAGCTTGAGACCCCAGAACACTGAAGCTTTCTTT.

This clonotype was seen repeatedly, ten times or more. The chain links TRBV30 to TRBJ2-1; unclear D gene. This CDR3 comprises 10 residues. Germline V CDR1 and CDR2: GTSNPN, SVGIG (reference sequence). Trimming removed 2 bases at V and 7 bases at J, with 3 bases between. The CDR3 nucleotides are TGTGCCTGGAGTAGAAATGAGCAGTTCTTC. Translating it yields CAWSRNEQFF. The variable domain in full, completed from reference TRBV30 and TRBJ2-1, reads SQTIHQWPATLVQPVGSPLSLECTVEGTSNPNLYWYRQAAGRGLQLLFYSVGIGQISSEVPQNLSASRPQDRQFILSSKKLLLSDSGFYLCAWSRNEQFFGPGTRLTVL.

This clonotype has a count of ten or more. V and J are TRBV12-3 or TRBV12-4 and TRBJ1-1, with 9 nucleotides matching TRBD1. V was clipped by 4 bases and J by 6 bases; unmatched bases: 9. CDR3 length equals 15 residues. The CDR3 reads CASSSLRDRVPEAFF. Here the CDR3 DNA reads TGTGCCAGCAGTTCCCTCCGGGACAGGGTCCCTGAAGCTTTCTTT.

This clonotype was observed at least ten times. The rearrangement joins TRBV29-1 to TRBJ2-3; D uncertain. Germline-derived CDR1 and CDR2 are SQVTM and ANQGSEA. This CDR3 is 11 amino acids long. V lost 8 bases and J 7 bases, leaving 13 bases between the germline ends. CDR3 region: CSSRQGNTQYF. The CDR3 DNA sequence: TGCAGCTCTCGGCAAGGGAATACGCAGTATTTT.

The table lists this clonotype with a few counts. The chain carries TRBV9 and TRBJ2-4; D tentatively fits TRBD1 or TRBD2 (7 bases each). Trimming stripped 4 bases from V and 3 bases from J, with 11 bases between. The CDR3 runs 14 residues. Germline V CDR1 and CDR2: SGDLS, YYNGEE. DNA for the CDR3: TGTGCCAGCAGCTCAGGGGGGGGCAAAAACATTCAGTACTTC. Protein product: CASSSGGGKNIQYF.

As concerns this clonotype: With a far larger clone one base away, a read error is the likely cause. The chain couples TRBV2 to TRBJ2-5; tentatively, D is TRBD1 (5 bases). V lost 2 bases and J lost 11, with 21 bases in between. Germline values: CDR1 SNHLY, CDR2 FYNNEI. The CDR3 is made up of 15 amino acids. The CDR3 bases are TGTGCCAGCAGTGAATCCAGGGCCTCCTACAATGAGCAGTACTTC. This encodes CASSESRASYNEQYF.

This clonotype was observed many times. This chain uses TRBV20-1 with TRBJ2-7; D remains ambiguous. V was pared by 3 bases and J by 0 bases, with 9 bases between. CDR1 is DFQATT and CDR2 is SNEGSKA in the germline V gene (reference sequence). The CDR3 is 13 amino acids. The CDR3 nucleotides are TGCAGTGCTAGTTACGATAACTCCTACGAGCAGTACTTC. Translation gives CSASYDNSYEQYF.

Ten or more counts support this clonotype. The V call is TRBV15, the J call TRBJ2-1, with TRBD2 matching 12 bases. The V gene's germline CDR1 is LNHNV and CDR2 YYDKDF (reference sequence). This CDR3 is 16 amino acids long. V lost 1 base to trimming and J lost 9 bases; unmatched junction nucleotides: 7. This CDR3 reads CATSRVGLAGLGEQFF. Here the CDR3 DNA reads TGTGCCACCAGCAGAGTCGGACTAGCGGGACTGGGTGAGCAGTTCTTC. Full variable domain (rest looked up from reference TRBV15 and TRBJ2-1): DAMVIQNPRYQVTQFGKPVTLSCSQTLNHNVMYWYQQKSSQAPKLLFHYYDKDFNNEADTPDNFQSRRPNTSFCFLDIRSPGLGDTAMYLCATSRVGLAGLGEQFFGPGTRLTVL.

This clonotype was recorded a few times. J is TRBJ1-2 and V is TRBV27; D may be TRBD1 (5 bases). The CDR3 has 15 residues. The V and J ends lost 5 bases and 5 bases respectively, with 18 bases between them. CDR1 is MNHEY, CDR2 SMNVEV, per germline (reference sequence). Here the CDR3 DNA reads TGTGCCAGCAGTCACGCGCACAGGAGCGGGTATGGCTACACCTTC. It specifies CASSHAHRSGYGYTF.

This clonotype was detected a few times. This rearrangement joins TRBV24-1 to TRBJ1-1; D is undetermined. Looked up from germline, CDR1 is KGHDR and CDR2 is SFDVKD. This CDR3 is built from 13 residues. V was clipped by 3 bases and J by 3 bases, with 7 bases between them. This CDR3 is CATSDPGYTEAFF. The CDR3 DNA follows: TGTGCCACCAGTGATCCTGGGTACACTGAAGCTTTCTTT.

This clonotype came up many times. One junction end does not reproduce the germline sequence, and a read error may be involved. The J gene is TRBJ1-4, the V gene TRBV3-1; 10 bases map to TRBD1. The CDR3 is 15 residues long. Germline CDR1 and CDR2: LGHDT and YNNKEL (reference sequence). The CDR3 DNA is TGTGCCAGCAGGAAAGCGGGGACAGGGGAAGAAAGACTGTTTTTT. Translation: CASRKAGTGEERLFF.

V is TRBV20-1 and J is TRBJ2-7, with a weak D call TRBD2 (6 bases). CDR3 length: 12 residues. V was shortened by 3 bases and J by 5 bases, with 11 bases between the two germline ends. From germline, CDR1 is DFQATT and CDR2 SNEGSKA (reference sequence). The CDR3 is CSASGRSDEQYF. The CDR3 region has the DNA TGCAGTGCTAGCGGGAGATCCGACGAGCAGTACTTC.

There are many counts of this clonotype. The chain links TRBV7-9 to TRBJ1-1, with D possibly being TRBD1 (6 bases). The CDR3 has 15 amino acids. V shed 1 base and J shed 3 bases, with 12 bases lying between them. Germline assignment: CDR1 SEHNR and CDR2 FQNEAQ (reference sequence). The CDR3 DNA sequence: TGTGCCAGCAGCTTAGGTCGGTCAGGGGACACTGAAGCTTTCTTT. Translated: CASSLGRSGDTEAFF. Full variable domain (missing parts from reference TRBV7-9 and TRBJ1-1): DTGVSQNPRHKITKRGQNVTFRCDPISEHNRLYWYRQTLGQGPEFLTYFQNEAQLEKSRLLSDRFSAERPKGSFSTLEIQRTEQGDSAMYLCASSLGRSGDTEAFFGQGTRLTVV.

This rearrangement joins TRBV19 to TRBJ1-5, with 9 bases lining up with TRBD1. The trim removed 3 bases at V and 3 bases at J, leaving 12 bases unmatched. Looked up from germline, CDR1 is LNHDA and CDR2 is SQIVND (reference sequence). The CDR3 spans 18 residues. The CDR3 protein is CASSIPGQGSPNNQPQHF. In DNA, the CDR3 is TGTGCCAGTAGTATCCCGGGACAGGGATCCCCCAACAATCAGCCCCAGCATTTT.

The V and J genes are TRBV4-1 and TRBJ2-3; D gene unclear. Per germline, CDR1 MGHRA and CDR2 YSYEKL. The CDR3 contains 13 residues. V was shortened by 0 bases and J by 3 bases, with 4 bases between the two germline ends. CDR3 protein: CASSQEGTDTQYF. The DNA of the CDR3 is TGCGCCAGCAGCCAAGAGGGGACAGATACGCAGTATTTT.